These 29 T cell receptor beta chains originate from one sample sequenced in a study of cytomegalovirus exposure and HLA in healthy donors. The PCR ran on 60 Vbeta and 13 Jbeta primers. Assay: immunoSEQ multiplex PCR; the TCRdb copy retains only in-frame clones and omits some. The sample includes about 74,000 clones, around 70% seen only once; the top ten take around 10%. The sequenced sample consisted of PBMCs. The receptor set was obtained from a woman between 40 and 50 years old in good health and CMV-seropositive.

There are a few counts of this clone. J is TRBJ2-3 and V is TRBV7-2, with 10 bases that match TRBD2. The CDR3 covers 17 residues. CDR1 SGHTA and CDR2 FQGNSA come from the germline V gene. The ends lost 5 bases at V and 0 bases at J; junction bases unmatched: 8. The CDR3, as DNA: TGTGCCAGCAGCCCAAGTGGACTAGCGGTTAGCACAGATACGCAGTATTTT. Translated: CASSPSGLAVSTDTQYF.

This chain connects TRBV6-6 to TRBJ2-5, with no clear D. The CDR3 spans 14 residues. With 6 bases removed from V and 4 bases from J, the gap between germline ends came to 15 bases. Germline V gives CDR1 MNHNY, CDR2 SVGAGI (reference sequence). The CDR3: CASSPPIAAETQYF. CDR3 bases: TGTGCCAGCAGCCCCCCGATAGCAGCAGAGACCCAGTACTTC.

The V gene is TRBV6-1, the J gene TRBJ2-7, with 12 bases matching TRBD2. V trimming: 4 bases; J trimming: 0 bases; junction bases outside the gene matches: 7. Germline CDR1 and CDR2: MNHNS and SASEGT. The CDR3 is 17 amino acids. CDR3 in DNA: TGTGCCAGCAGTGTGGGACTAGCGGGTATCTTCTCCTACGAGCAGTACTTC. This gives the protein CASSVGLAGIFSYEQYF.

This clone was counted only a few times. The DNA of the CDR3 is TGTGCCAGTAGTATAGGTCGACAGGGTAGGCAGCCCCAGCATTTT. Amino acids: CASSIGRQGRQPQHF. The chain employs TRBV19 and TRBJ1-5; 7 positions match TRBD1. Germline V lookup: CDR1 LNHDA, CDR2 SQIVND (reference sequence). V shed 1 base and J 7 bases; nucleotides not matched to a gene: 7. The CDR3 runs to 15 residues.

This rearrangement joins TRBV5-4 to TRBJ1-1; D ambiguous. Between the trimmed V and J ends, which lost 0 bases and 9 bases, there was a span of 12 bases. The CDR3 contains 13 residues. CDR1 is SGHNT, CDR2 YYREEE, per germline (reference sequence). CDR3 bases: TGTGCCAGCAGCTTGGAGACGGGGTATCAAGCTTTCTTT. It encodes CASSLETGYQAFF.

This chain uses TRBV6-5 with TRBJ1-2, with 7 bases lining up with TRBD1. This CDR3 is built from 16 residues. Germline V gene data show CDR1 as MNHEY and CDR2 as SVGAGI. V was clipped by 2 bases and J by 5 bases; unmatched bases: 11. In DNA, the CDR3 is TGTGCCAGCAGTTACCTTACGACAGGGCAGGGATATGGCTACACCTTC. It yields the protein CASSYLTTGQGYGYTF.

This CDR3 reads CASSLDRLGEQYF. The DNA of the CDR3 is TGTGCCAGCAGCCTAGACAGGCTGGGTGAGCAGTACTTC. V usage is TRBV5-4 and J usage is TRBJ2-5, with TRBD1 as a possible D gene (6 bases). This CDR3 contains 13 residues. The V end was cut by 4 bases, the J end by 11 bases, with 18 bases between. In germline, CDR1 is SGHNT, CDR2 YYREEE (reference sequence).

The rearrangement joins TRBV5-1 to TRBJ2-5; 7 positions agree with TRBD1. This CDR3 comprises 16 residues. Trimming took 2 bases from V and 5 from J; bases not matched to a gene: 12. CDR1 is SGHRS and CDR2 is YFSETQ in the germline V gene. The CDR3 here is CASSFGDREDFETQYF. Written as DNA, the CDR3 is TGCGCCAGCAGCTTCGGAGACAGGGAAGATTTTGAGACCCAGTACTTC.

The V call is TRBV5-8, the J call TRBJ2-1; 8 bases line up with TRBD2. With 3 bases clipped from V and 10 bases from J, the junction kept 6 bases outside the gene matches. The CDR3 runs 13 residues. The V gene's germline CDR1 is SGHTS and CDR2 YDEGEE. The CDR3 is CASSSLAGREQFF. CDR3 nucleotide sequence: TGTGCCAGCAGCTCCTTAGCGGGGCGCGAGCAGTTCTTC.

This chain joins TRBV5-1 and TRBJ1-1; D unresolved. The CDR3 is 14 residues long. With 4 bases removed from V and 1 base from J, the gap between germline ends came to 11 bases. Germline V gene data show CDR1 as SGHRS and CDR2 as YFSETQ. The CDR3 DNA reads as TGCGCCAGCAGCCACAATTCACAGAACACTGAAGCTTTCTTT. It specifies CASSHNSQNTEAFF.

Only a few counts were recorded for this clone. This sequence joins TRBV2 and TRBJ1-2; D remains unclear. The germline CDR1 and CDR2 sequences are SNHLY and FYNNEI. V was clipped by 8 bases and J by 8 bases, with 18 bases between them. CDR3 length: 13 amino acids. The DNA for the CDR3 is TGTGCCAGCTTACCCGGCGTTCTCAGGGGCTACACCTTC. Translation: CASLPGVLRGYTF.

V is TRBV30 and J is TRBJ2-7; D is perhaps TRBD2 (5 bases). Trimming took off 3 bases at V and 3 bases at J, with 18 bases between the two ends. This CDR3 has 15 amino acids. Germline V gene data show CDR1 as GTSNPN and CDR2 as SVGIG (reference sequence). The CDR3 is CAWSLRGNPHYEQYF. The CDR3 DNA reads as TGTGCCTGGAGCCTACGGGGAAATCCCCACTACGAGCAGTACTTC.

The chain employs TRBV27 and TRBJ2-5, with 7 bases identical to TRBD1. Germline V lookup: CDR1 MNHEY, CDR2 SMNVEV (reference sequence). The ends lost 2 bases at V and 2 bases at J; junction bases unmatched: 5. This CDR3 is built from 15 residues. In DNA, the CDR3 is TGTGCCAGCAGTTTACGGACAGGCATTCAAGAGACCCAGTACTTC. This translates into CASSLRTGIQETQYF.

This clone has just one count. The DNA for the CDR3 is TGCAGCGTTGGGACTAGCGGAACAAGAACCTACAATGAGCAGTTCTTC. It encodes CSVGTSGTRTYNEQFF. V gene TRBV29-1 combines with J gene TRBJ2-1, with TRBD2 matching 10 bases. CDR3 size: 16 residues. V was pared by 4 bases and J by 2 bases, with 8 bases of the junction left unmatched. Germline assignment: CDR1 SQVTM and CDR2 ANQGSEA.

The genes are TRBV18 and TRBJ1-4, with TRBD1 identical over 8 bases. The V segment lost 4 bases and the J segment 2 bases; nucleotides outside the gene matches: 3. Germline lookup yields CDR1 KGHSH and CDR2 LQKENI. The CDR3 contains 15 residues. The CDR3 sequence: CASSLNRGTNEKLFF. CDR3 coding DNA: TGTGCCAGCTCACTAAACAGGGGGACTAATGAAAAACTGTTTTTT.

This chain connects TRBV30 to TRBJ1-1; no definite D call. V lost 2 bases to trimming and J lost 7 bases, with 14 bases between them. CDR1 GTSNPN and CDR2 SVGIG come from the germline V gene (reference sequence). The CDR3 loop spans 13 amino acids. CDR3 coding DNA: TGTGCCTGGAGTAGATACCTCCCCAGTGAAGCTTTCTTT. The encoded protein is CAWSRYLPSEAFF.

CDR3 coding DNA: TGCGCCAGCAGCCAAGATCCCGGACAGTATGGGGGCTACACCTTC. Amino acid sequence: CASSQDPGQYGGYTF. This chain links TRBV4-1 with TRBJ1-2; a possible D gene is TRBD1 (6 bases). The CDR3 covers 15 residues. In germline, CDR1 is MGHRA, CDR2 YSYEKL. Trimming pared 0 bases from V and 8 bases from J, leaving 16 bases between.

The CDR3 sequence: CSARDLDGYTF. CDR3 nucleotide sequence: TGCAGTGCTAGAGATCTCGATGGCTACACCTTC. The V and J genes are TRBV20-1 and TRBJ1-2; D is undetermined. From germline, CDR1 is DFQATT and CDR2 SNEGSKA (reference sequence). The CDR3 contains 11 residues. Trimming cost V 0 bases and J 6 bases, with 5 bases left between them.

This clone was detected only once. V usage is TRBV6-5 and J usage is TRBJ2-5; 14 nucleotides agree with TRBD2. V shed 2 bases and J 9 bases; nucleotides not matched to a gene: 8. The CDR3 is made up of 16 amino acids. Germline V gene sequence: CDR1 MNHEY, CDR2 SVGAGI. Here the CDR3 reads CASSYPRTSGRKPQYF. CDR3 nucleotide sequence: TGTGCCAGCAGTTACCCTCGGACTAGCGGGAGGAAGCCCCAGTACTTC.

The rearrangement links TRBV19 to TRBJ1-3; maybe TRBD1 (5 bases). The CDR3 loop spans 15 amino acids. V lost 10 bases, J lost 0 bases, and 16 bases lay in between. Per the germline V gene, CDR1 is LNHDA and CDR2 is SQIVND (reference sequence). The CDR3 coding sequence is TGTGCCACCGACCGGGGACTGAACTCTGGAAACACCATATATTTT. Translation gives CATDRGLNSGNTIYF. Full variable domain (missing parts from reference TRBV19 and TRBJ1-3): DGGITQSPKYLFRKEGQNVTLSCEQNLNHDAMYWYRQDPGQGLRLIYYSQIVNDFQKGDIAEGYSVSREKKESFPLTVTSAQKNPTAFYLCATDRGLNSGNTIYFGEGSWLTVV.

This clone was observed a few times. The CDR3 region has the DNA TGTGCCATCCGAGGGACAGGGGATCAGCCCCAGCATTTT. Encoded protein: CAIRGTGDQPQHF. This chain uses TRBV10-3 with TRBJ1-5; 10 bases agree with TRBD1. The CDR3 runs to 13 residues. V shed 8 bases, J shed 5 bases, and the junction held 3 bases outside the gene matches. Germline V gives CDR1 ENHRY, CDR2 SYGVKD.

The V and J genes are TRBV30 and TRBJ2-5; tentative D call: TRBD1 (5 bases). The germline V and J ends were trimmed by 3 bases and 3 bases, with 11 bases remaining between them. This CDR3 has 13 amino acids. Per germline, CDR1 GTSNPN and CDR2 SVGIG (reference sequence). Here the CDR3 DNA reads TGTGCCTGGAGCGTGACAGAAAAAGAGACCCAGTACTTC. Translated: CAWSVTEKETQYF.

This clone has a handful of counts. The V call is TRBV19, the J call TRBJ1-2; TRBD1 might be the D (5 bases). Germline V gene lookup returns CDR1 LNHDA and CDR2 SQIVND (reference sequence). The CDR3 is made up of 13 amino acids. The V gene lost 5 bases and the J gene lost 4 bases, with 11 bases spanning the gap. The CDR3 DNA reads TGTGCCAGTAGTGCACAACAGGCCTATGGCTACACCTTC. This gives the protein CASSAQQAYGYTF.

The chain employs TRBV6-5 and TRBJ2-7; 11 bases line up with TRBD2. The CDR3 consists of 15 residues. Germline CDR1 is MNHEY and CDR2 is SVGAGI. The V gene end was trimmed by 0 bases and the J gene end by 2 bases; junction bases not matched to a gene: 0. The CDR3 here is CASSYSTSGAYEQYF. DNA of the CDR3: TGTGCCAGCAGTTACTCGACTAGCGGGGCCTACGAGCAGTACTTC.

This clone was counted between two and nine times. The CDR3 spells CASSLHFNQPQHF. CDR3 coding DNA: TGCGCCAGCAGCTTGCATTTCAATCAGCCCCAGCATTTT. The chain has TRBV5-1 and TRBJ1-5; D call uncertain. CDR1 and CDR2 (germline): SGHRS, YFSETQ. The V gene lost 1 base and the J gene lost 3 bases, with 5 bases spanning the gap. This CDR3 has 13 residues.

The chain joins TRBV7-8 to TRBJ1-5; possible D gene TRBD1, 6 bases. The V end lost 5 bases, the J end lost 8 bases, and 19 bases lay between the germline ends. This CDR3 spans 15 amino acids. Germline CDR1 reads SGHVS; CDR2 reads FQNEAQ. CDR3 residues: CASSLQSGGGKPQHF. DNA of the CDR3: TGTGCCAGCAGCCTTCAGTCTGGGGGGGGCAAGCCCCAGCATTTT.

This sequence joins TRBV7-9 and TRBJ2-3; D gene unclear. The germline V gene has CDR1 SEHNR and CDR2 FQNEAQ (reference sequence). This CDR3 has 13 amino acids. V lost 6 bases to trimming and J lost 0 bases, with 7 bases between them. The CDR3 loop reads CASRIESTDTQYF. CDR3 bases: TGTGCCAGCAGAATAGAAAGCACAGATACGCAGTATTTT.

The rearrangement links TRBV10-3 to TRBJ2-3, with 8 bases identical to TRBD1. The CDR3 covers 14 residues. From germline, CDR1 is ENHRY and CDR2 SYGVKD. Unmatched junction bases numbered 5, after V lost 6 bases and J lost 3 bases. Here the CDR3 reads CAISPTGDTDTQYF. The DNA for the CDR3 is TGTGCCATCAGCCCGACAGGGGATACAGATACGCAGTATTTT.

V is TRBV2 and J is TRBJ2-6; D might be TRBD1 (5 bases). Germline loops: CDR1 SNHLY, CDR2 FYNNEI. The germline V and J ends were trimmed by 5 bases and 0 bases, with 14 bases remaining between them. CDR3 length: 17 residues. The CDR3 coding sequence is TGTGCCAGCAGTTTTGACAGTGAAAGCTCTGGGGCCAACGTCCTGACTTTC. It translates to CASSFDSESSGANVLTF.